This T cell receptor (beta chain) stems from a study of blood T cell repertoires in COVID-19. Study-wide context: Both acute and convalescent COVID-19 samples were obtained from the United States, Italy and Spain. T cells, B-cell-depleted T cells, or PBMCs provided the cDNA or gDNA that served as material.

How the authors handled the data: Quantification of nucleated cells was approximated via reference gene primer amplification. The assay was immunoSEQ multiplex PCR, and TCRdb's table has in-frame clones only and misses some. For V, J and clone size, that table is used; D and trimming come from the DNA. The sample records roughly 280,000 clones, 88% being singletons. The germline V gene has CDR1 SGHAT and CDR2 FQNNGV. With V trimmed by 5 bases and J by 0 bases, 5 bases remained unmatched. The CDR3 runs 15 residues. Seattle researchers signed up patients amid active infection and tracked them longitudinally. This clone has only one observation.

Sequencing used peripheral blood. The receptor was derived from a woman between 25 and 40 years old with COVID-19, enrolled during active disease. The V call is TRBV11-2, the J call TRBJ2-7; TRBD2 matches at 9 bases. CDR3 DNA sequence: TGTGCCAGCAGCGTCCTTAGCGGGAGCTCCTACGAGCAGTACTTC. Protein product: CASSVLSGSSYEQYF.